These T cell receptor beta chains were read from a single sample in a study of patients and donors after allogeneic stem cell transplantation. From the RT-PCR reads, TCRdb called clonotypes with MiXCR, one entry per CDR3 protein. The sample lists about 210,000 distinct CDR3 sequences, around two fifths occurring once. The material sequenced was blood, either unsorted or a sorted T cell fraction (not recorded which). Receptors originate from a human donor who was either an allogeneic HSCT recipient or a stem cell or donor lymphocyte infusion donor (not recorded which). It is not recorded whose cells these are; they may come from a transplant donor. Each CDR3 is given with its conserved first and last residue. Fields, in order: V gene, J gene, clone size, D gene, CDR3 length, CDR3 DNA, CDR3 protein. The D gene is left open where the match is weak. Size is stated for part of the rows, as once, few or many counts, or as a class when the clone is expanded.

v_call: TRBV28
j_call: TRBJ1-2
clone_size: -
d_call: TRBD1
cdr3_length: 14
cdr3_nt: TGTGCCAGCAGCTTAGAACAGGGGTTATATGGCTACACCTTC
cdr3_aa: CASSLEQGLYGYTF

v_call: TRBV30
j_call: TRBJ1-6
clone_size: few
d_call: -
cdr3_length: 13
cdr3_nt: TGTGCCTGGAGCGGACCACAAAATTCACCCCTCCACTTT
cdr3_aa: CAWSGPQNSPLHF

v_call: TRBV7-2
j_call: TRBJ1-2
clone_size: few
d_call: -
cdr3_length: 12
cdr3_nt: TGTGCCAGCAGCTTATCGCCGGGTGGCTACACCTTC
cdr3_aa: CASSLSPGGYTF

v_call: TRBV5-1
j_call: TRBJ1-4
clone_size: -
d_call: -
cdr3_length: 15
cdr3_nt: TGCGCCAGCAGCCAAACAGGTCCAACTAATGAAAAACTGTTTTTT
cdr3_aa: CASSQTGPTNEKLFF

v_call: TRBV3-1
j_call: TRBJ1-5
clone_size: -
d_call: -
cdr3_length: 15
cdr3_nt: TGTGCCAGCTCCAGTGGGGGACTTAGCAATCAGCCCCAGCATTTT
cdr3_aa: CASSSGGLSNQPQHF

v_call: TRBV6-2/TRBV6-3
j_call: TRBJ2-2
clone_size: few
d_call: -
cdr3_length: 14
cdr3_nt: TGTGCCGGCCATTCAGGTCAGGACACCGGGGAGCTGTTTTTT
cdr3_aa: CAGHSGQDTGELFF

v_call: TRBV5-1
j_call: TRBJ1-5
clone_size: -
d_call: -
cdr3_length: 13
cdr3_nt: TGCGCCAGTAGAATGACATTCAATCAGCCCCAGCATTTT
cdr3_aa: CASRMTFNQPQHF

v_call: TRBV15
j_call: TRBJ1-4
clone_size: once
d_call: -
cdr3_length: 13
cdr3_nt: TGTGCCACCAGCAGGGGCAAGGATGAAAAACTGTTTTTT
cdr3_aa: CATSRGKDEKLFF

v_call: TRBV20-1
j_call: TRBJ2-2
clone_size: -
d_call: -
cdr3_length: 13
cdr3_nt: TGCAGTGCTAGCGGGGAAGGTACCGGGGAGCTGTTTTTT
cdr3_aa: CSASGEGTGELFF

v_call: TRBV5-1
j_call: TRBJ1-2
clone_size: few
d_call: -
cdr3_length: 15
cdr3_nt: TGCGCCAGCAGCTTCCGGGACGGGACTAACTATGGCTACACCTTC
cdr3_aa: CASSFRDGTNYGYTF

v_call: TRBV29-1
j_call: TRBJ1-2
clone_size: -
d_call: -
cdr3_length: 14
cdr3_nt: TGCAGCGTTGAAGGCCCCCAAGGGAACTATGGCTACACCTTC
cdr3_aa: CSVEGPQGNYGYTF

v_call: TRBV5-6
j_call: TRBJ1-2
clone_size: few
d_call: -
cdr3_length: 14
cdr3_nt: TGTGCCAGCAGCTTTGGTCCAGCAGACTATGGCTACACCTTC
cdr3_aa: CASSFGPADYGYTF

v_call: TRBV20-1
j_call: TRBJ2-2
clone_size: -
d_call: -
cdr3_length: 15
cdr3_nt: TGCAGTGCTAGACGCGGGGTCTCGAACACCGGGGAGCTGTTTTTT
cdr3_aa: CSARRGVSNTGELFF

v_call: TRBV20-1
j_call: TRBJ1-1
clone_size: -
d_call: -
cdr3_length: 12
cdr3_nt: TGCAGTGCTAGAGGAGGGGGAGTTGAAGCTTTCTTT
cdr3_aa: CSARGGGVEAFF

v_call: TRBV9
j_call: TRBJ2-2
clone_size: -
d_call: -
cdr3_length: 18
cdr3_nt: TGTGCCAGCAGCGTAGAGGAAAGGGGAGGTTGGTACACCGGGGAGCTGTTTTTT
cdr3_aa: CASSVEERGGWYTGELFF

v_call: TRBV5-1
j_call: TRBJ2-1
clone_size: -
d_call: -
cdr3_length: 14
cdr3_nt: TGCGCCAGCAGCTTGGGTCTGGGGGGAGGTGAGCAGTTCTTC
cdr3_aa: CASSLGLGGGEQFF

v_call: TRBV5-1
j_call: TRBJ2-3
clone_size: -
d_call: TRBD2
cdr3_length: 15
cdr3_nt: TGCGCCAGCAGCTTCGGCGGGGGAGTCCAGGATACGCAGTATTTT
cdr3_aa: CASSFGGGVQDTQYF

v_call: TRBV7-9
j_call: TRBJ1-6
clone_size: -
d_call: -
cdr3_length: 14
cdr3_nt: TGTGCCAGTGCCCCCCGGGATGATAATTCACCCCTCCACTTT
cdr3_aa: CASAPRDDNSPLHF

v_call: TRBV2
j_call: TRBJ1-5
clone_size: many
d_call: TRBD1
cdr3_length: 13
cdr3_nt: TGTGCCAGCATGGGGGACAGGGCCCAGCCCCAGCATTTT
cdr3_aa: CASMGDRAQPQHF

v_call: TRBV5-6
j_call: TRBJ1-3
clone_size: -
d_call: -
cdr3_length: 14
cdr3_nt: TGTGCCAGCAGCTTGCGGGGGCCTGGAAACACCATATATTTT
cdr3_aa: CASSLRGPGNTIYF

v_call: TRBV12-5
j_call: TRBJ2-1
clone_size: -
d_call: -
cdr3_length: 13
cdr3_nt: TGTGCTAGTGCCCCCTGGTCCGACAATGAGCAGTTCTTC
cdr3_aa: CASAPWSDNEQFF

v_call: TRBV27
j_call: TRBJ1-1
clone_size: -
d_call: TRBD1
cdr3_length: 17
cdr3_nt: TGTGCCAGCAGTCGGACCGGGACAGGGGGCTGGGGCACTGAAGCTTTCTTT
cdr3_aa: CASSRTGTGGWGTEAFF

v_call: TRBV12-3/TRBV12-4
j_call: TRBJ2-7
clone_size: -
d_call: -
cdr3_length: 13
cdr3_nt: TGTGCCAGCAGTCACGAGTTTTCCTACGAGCAGTACTTC
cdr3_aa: CASSHEFSYEQYF

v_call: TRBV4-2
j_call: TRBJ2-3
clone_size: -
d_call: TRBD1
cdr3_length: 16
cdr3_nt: TGTGCCAGCAGCCAAAAACGGGACAGCAGCACAGATACGCAGTATTTT
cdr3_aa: CASSQKRDSSTDTQYF

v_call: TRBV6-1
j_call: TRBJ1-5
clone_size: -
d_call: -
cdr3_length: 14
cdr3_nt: TGTGCCAGCAGTCGGGACATCCAGGGGCAGCCCCAGCATTTT
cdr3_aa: CASSRDIQGQPQHF

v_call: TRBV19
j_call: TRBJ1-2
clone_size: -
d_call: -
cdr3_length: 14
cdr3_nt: TGTGCCAGTAGTCTATCCGGGACACTGGACAGCTACACCTTC
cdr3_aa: CASSLSGTLDSYTF

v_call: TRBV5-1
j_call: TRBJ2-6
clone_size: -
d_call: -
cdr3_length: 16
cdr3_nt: TGCGCCAGCAGCTTGGATCCGCTCGGAGGGGCCAACGTCCTGACTTTC
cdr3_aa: CASSLDPLGGANVLTF

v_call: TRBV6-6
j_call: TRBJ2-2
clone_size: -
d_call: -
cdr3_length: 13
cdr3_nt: TGTGCCAGCAGTGCCACGAACACCGGGGAGCTGTTTTTT
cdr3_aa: CASSATNTGELFF

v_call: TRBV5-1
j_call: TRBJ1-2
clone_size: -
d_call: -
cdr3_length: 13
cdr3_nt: TGCGCCAGCAGCTTGGACAGGGACTATGGCTACACCTTC
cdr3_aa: CASSLDRDYGYTF

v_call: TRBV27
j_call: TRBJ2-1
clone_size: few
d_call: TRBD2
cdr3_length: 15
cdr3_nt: TGTGCCAGCAGTTCGCTAGCGGGGGGGCCGGGTGAGCAGTTCTTC
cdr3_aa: CASSSLAGGPGEQFF

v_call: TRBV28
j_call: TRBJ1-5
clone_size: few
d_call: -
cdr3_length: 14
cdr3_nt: TGTGCCAGCAGTTTATCAGGGATCAATCAGCCCCAGCATTTT
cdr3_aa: CASSLSGINQPQHF

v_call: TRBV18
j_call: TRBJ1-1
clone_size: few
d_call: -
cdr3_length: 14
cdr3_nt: TGTGCCAGCTCCCAGGGGTCGCCCAACACTGAAGCTTTCTTT
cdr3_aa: CASSQGSPNTEAFF

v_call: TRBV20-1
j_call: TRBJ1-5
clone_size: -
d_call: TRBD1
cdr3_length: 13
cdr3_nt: TGCAGTGCGAGGACAGGGAACGATCAGCCCCAGCATTTT
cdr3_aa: CSARTGNDQPQHF

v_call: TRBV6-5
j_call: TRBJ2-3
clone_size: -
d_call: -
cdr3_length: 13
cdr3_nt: TGTGCCAGCAGTTACGGGCATGAGGATACGCAGTATTTT
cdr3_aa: CASSYGHEDTQYF

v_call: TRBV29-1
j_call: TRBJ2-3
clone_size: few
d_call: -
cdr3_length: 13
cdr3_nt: TGCAGCGGAGAAGGACCCCTGACAGATACGCAGTATTTT
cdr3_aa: CSGEGPLTDTQYF

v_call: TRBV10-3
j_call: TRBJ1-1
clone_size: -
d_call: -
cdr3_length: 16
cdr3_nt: TGTGCCATCAGACCCCGGGACGGTGGGGTGAACACTGAAGCTTTCTTT
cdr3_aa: CAIRPRDGGVNTEAFF

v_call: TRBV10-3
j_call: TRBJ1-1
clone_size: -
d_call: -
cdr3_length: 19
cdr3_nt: TGTGCCATCGGTGCCGTGAGGCGCCCGAGGGGCAGCTTGGGCGCTGAAGCTTTCTTT
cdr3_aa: CAIGAVRRPRGSLGAEAFF

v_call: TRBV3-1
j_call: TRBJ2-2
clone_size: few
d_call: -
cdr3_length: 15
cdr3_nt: TGTGCCAGCAGCCAAGGGAGGGGAAGTACCGGGGAGCTGTTTTTT
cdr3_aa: CASSQGRGSTGELFF

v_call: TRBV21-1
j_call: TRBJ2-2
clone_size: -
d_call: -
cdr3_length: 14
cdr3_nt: TGTGCCAGCAGCAAAGGGGTCGGGACCGGGGAGCTGTTTTTT
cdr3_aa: CASSKGVGTGELFF

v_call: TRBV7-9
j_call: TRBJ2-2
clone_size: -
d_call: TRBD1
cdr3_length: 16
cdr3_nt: TGTGCCAGCAGCGAACAGGGGGCTAGGGGCACCGGGGAGCTGTTTTTT
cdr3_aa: CASSEQGARGTGELFF

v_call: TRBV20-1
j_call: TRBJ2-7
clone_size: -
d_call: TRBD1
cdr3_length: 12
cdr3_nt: TGCAGTGCTAGAGATACAGGGGACGAGCAGTACTTC
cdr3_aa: CSARDTGDEQYF

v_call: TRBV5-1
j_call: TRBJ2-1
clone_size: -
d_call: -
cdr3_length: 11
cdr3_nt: TGCGCCAGCACCTCACAGGGCGGGCAGTTCTTC
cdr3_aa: CASTSQGGQFF

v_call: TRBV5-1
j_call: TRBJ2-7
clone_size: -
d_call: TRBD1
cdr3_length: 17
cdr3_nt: TGCGCCAGCAGCTTGGTTCCCGACGGGACAGCGCACTACGAGCAGTACTTC
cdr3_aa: CASSLVPDGTAHYEQYF

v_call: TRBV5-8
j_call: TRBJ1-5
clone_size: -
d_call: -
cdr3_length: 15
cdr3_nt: TGTGCCTCTCGTATGGGGCTTGTGGACAATCAGCCCCAGCATTTT
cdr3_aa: CASRMGLVDNQPQHF

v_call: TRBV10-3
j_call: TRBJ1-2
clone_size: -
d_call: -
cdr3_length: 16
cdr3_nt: TGTGCCATCAGTGAGTCTGCGAGAGAAGGCCGCCATGGCTACACCTTC
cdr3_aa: CAISESAREGRHGYTF

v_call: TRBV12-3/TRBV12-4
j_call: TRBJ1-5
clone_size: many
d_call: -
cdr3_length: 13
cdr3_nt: TGTGCCAGCAGCCTGAGTAGCAATCAGCCCCAGCATTTT
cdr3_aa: CASSLSSNQPQHF

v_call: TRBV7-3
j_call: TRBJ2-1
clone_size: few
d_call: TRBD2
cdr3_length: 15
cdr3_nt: TGTGCCAGCAGCACCTACCCGGGGGGGTTCAATGAGCAGTTCTTC
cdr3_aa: CASSTYPGGFNEQFF

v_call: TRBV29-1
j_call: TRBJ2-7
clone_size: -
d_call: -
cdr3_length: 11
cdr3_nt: TGCAGCGAGCCCTTGGTCGACGAGCAGTACTTC
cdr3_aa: CSEPLVDEQYF

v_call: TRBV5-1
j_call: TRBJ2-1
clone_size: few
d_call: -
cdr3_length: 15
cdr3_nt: TGCGCCAGCAGCTTTCGACCCGACAGTTACAATGAGCAGTTCTTC
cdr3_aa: CASSFRPDSYNEQFF

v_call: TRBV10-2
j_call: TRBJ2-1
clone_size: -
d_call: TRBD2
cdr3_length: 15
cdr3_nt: TGCGCCAGTAAGGGAGCGGGGGGGATCCAAGGTGAGCAGTTCTTC
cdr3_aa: CASKGAGGIQGEQFF

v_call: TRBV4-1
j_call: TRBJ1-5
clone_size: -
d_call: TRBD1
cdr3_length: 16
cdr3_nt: TGCGCCAGCAGCCAAGGTCTGGGACAGGGCCATCAGCCCCAGCATTTT
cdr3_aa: CASSQGLGQGHQPQHF

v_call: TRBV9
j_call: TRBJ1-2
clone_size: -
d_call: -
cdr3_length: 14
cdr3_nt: TGTGCCAGCACCCCCAGGGGACGCGTGGGTGGCTACACCTTC
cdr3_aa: CASTPRGRVGGYTF

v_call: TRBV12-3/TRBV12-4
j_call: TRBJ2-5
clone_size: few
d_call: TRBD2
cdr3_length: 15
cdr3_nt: TGTGCCAGCAGTTTCCCTAGCGGGGGGGGAGAGACCCAGTACTTC
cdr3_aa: CASSFPSGGGETQYF

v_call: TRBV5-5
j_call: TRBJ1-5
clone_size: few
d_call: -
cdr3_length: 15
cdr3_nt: TGTGCCAGCAGCTTGAGAGGGCTTAGCAATCAGCCCCAGCATTTT
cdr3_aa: CASSLRGLSNQPQHF

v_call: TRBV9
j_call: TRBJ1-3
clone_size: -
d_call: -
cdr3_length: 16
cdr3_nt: TGTGCCAGCAGCACAAGGACGGAGGACTCTGGAAACACCATATATTTT
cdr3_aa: CASSTRTEDSGNTIYF

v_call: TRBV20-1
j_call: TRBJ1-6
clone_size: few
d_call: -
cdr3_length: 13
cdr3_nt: TGCAGTGCCAGTAGGACAGCTAATTCACCCCTCCACTTT
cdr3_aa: CSASRTANSPLHF

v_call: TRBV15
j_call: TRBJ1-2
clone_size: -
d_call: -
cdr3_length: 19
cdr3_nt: TGTGCCACCAGCAGAGATCTTGGGGCCGGGGCATATACTAACTATGGCTACACCTTC
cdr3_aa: CATSRDLGAGAYTNYGYTF

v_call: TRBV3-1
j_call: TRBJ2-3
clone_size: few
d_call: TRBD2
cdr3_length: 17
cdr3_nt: TGTGCCAGCTCACGAGAAAGCGGGGGGAGGAGCACAGATACGCAGTATTTT
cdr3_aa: CASSRESGGRSTDTQYF

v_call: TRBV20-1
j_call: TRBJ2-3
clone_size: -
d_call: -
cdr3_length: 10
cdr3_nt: TGCAGTGCCACCACAGATACGCAGTATTTT
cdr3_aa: CSATTDTQYF